This passage covers 27 T cell receptor beta chains from one sample sequenced in a study of shared clonotypes between healthy human individuals. Sequencing was performed with immunoSEQ multiplex PCR; in TCRdb, only in-frame clones are kept and a portion is missing. The sample consists of 490,000 or so clones, around 79% of them appearing once. The sample comprised PBMCs. Every receptor here comes from a woman aged 40 to 50 in good health. Some clones in this sample may be carry-over from other donors' samples.

This chain joins TRBV5-1 and TRBJ2-7; weak D call: TRBD1 (6 bases). V lost 5 bases, J lost 2 bases, and 8 bases lay in between. The germline V gene has CDR1 SGHRS and CDR2 YFSETQ. The CDR3 runs 12 residues. CDR3 DNA: TGCGCCAGCAGTTCAGGGGCCTACGAGCAGTACTTC. Residues: CASSSGAYEQYF.

The gene calls are TRBV28 and TRBJ1-6; no firm D call. CDR1 is MDHEN and CDR2 is SYDVKM in the germline V gene. The CDR3 spans 12 residues. The V end lost 5 bases, the J end lost 6 bases, and 5 bases lay between the germline ends. For the CDR3, the DNA is TGTGCCAGCAGTAGCCCTAATTCACCCCTCCACTTT. Translating it yields CASSSPNSPLHF. Combining the CDR3 with reference TRBV28 and TRBJ1-6 gives the whole variable domain DVKVTQSSRYLVKRTGEKVFLECVQDMDHENMFWYRQDPGLGLRLIYFSYDVKMKEKGDIPEGYSVSREKKERFSLILESASTNQTSMYLCASSSPNSPLHFGNGTRLTVT.

The gene calls are TRBV6-5 and TRBJ1-6; TRBD1 aligns across 7 bases. J lost 9 bases, V lost 2 bases, and 7 bases had no gene match. The germline CDR1 and CDR2 sequences are MNHEY and SVGAGI. The CDR3 runs 15 residues. CDR3 region: CASSYTGDRASPLHF. In DNA, the CDR3 is TGTGCCAGCAGTTACACCGGCGACAGGGCTTCACCCCTCCACTTT.

Turning to this clone: Given a much more abundant clone one base away, this may be a read error. Other DNA variants within this sample encode the same CDR3. The rearrangement joins TRBV10-3 to TRBJ2-7; D is possibly TRBD1 (6 bases). CDR1 ENHRY and CDR2 SYGVKD come from the germline V gene. The CDR3 loop spans 13 amino acids. Trimming took 3 bases from V and 7 from J, leaving 13 bases between them. CDR3 in amino acids: CAISDPTGGEQYF. CDR3 DNA: TGTGCCATCAGTGACCCGACAGGCGGGGAGCAGTACTTC.

The gene calls are TRBV7-9 and TRBJ1-1; 7 bases are shared with TRBD1. Germline CDR1 is SEHNR and CDR2 is FQNEAQ (reference sequence). J was trimmed by 1 base and V by 3 bases; bases with no gene match: 11. CDR3 length: 17 residues. In DNA form, the CDR3 reads TGTGCCAGCAGCTTGAAAGCACCGGGACAGAAGAACACTGAAGCTTTCTTT. Translating gives CASSLKAPGQKNTEAFF.

CDR3 amino acids: CASSYDPGSDEQFF. CDR3 DNA sequence: TGTGCCAGCAGTTACGACCCGGGAAGCGATGAGCAGTTCTTC. The rearrangement joins TRBV6-6 to TRBJ2-1; D is perhaps TRBD2 (5 bases). Per the germline V gene, CDR1 is MNHNY and CDR2 is SVGAGI (reference sequence). V shed 2 bases and J shed 8 bases, with 13 bases lying between them. This CDR3 has 14 amino acids.

This sequence joins TRBV5-1 and TRBJ2-1, with TRBD2 identical over 9 bases. V shed 3 bases, J shed 2 bases, and the junction held 3 bases outside the gene matches. This CDR3 comprises 15 residues. CDR1 is SGHRS, CDR2 YFSETQ, per germline. CDR3 in DNA: TGCGCCAGCAGCTCGGGACTAGCCACCTACAATGAGCAGTTCTTC. It is translated as CASSSGLATYNEQFF.

This chain links TRBV30 with TRBJ1-1; weak D call: TRBD1 (6 bases). This CDR3 spans 13 amino acids. V lost 5 bases and J 1 base, leaving 11 bases between the germline ends. Germline V gene data show CDR1 as GTSNPN and CDR2 as SVGIG (reference sequence). Here the CDR3 DNA reads TGTGCCTGGCAGGGGATGGAGAACACTGAAGCTTTCTTT. This encodes CAWQGMENTEAFF. Together with reference TRBV30 and TRBJ1-1, the CDR3 gives the full variable domain: SQTIHQWPATLVQPVGSPLSLECTVEGTSNPNLYWYRQAAGRGLQLLFYSVGIGQISSEVPQNLSASRPQDRQFILSSKKLLLSDSGFYLCAWQGMENTEAFFGQGTRLTVV.

About this clone itself: Other DNA sequences from this sample encode an identical CDR3 as well. The rearrangement uses TRBV4-2 and TRBJ2-7; 8 bases line up with TRBD1. Germline V lookup: CDR1 LGHNA, CDR2 YNFKEQ. With V trimmed by 4 bases and J by 4 bases, 6 bases remained unmatched. CDR3 length: 14 amino acids. The CDR3 loop is CASSPRTGTYEQYF. CDR3 sequence (DNA): TGTGCCAGCAGCCCGCGGACAGGGACGTACGAGCAGTACTTC.

A single count supports this clone. This sample also contains other DNA sequences that code for the same CDR3. The rearrangement links TRBV19 to TRBJ1-1; possible D gene TRBD1, 5 bases. From germline, CDR1 is LNHDA and CDR2 SQIVND (reference sequence). This CDR3 comprises 13 residues. Trimming took 3 bases from V and 2 from J, leaving 7 bases between them. CDR3 loop: CASSMGGNTEAFF. The CDR3 DNA is TGTGCCAGTAGTATGGGGGGAAACACTGAAGCTTTCTTT.

The CDR3 reads CSVEGWTGTTTTNEKLFF. The CDR3 DNA is TGCAGCGTTGAGGGTTGGACAGGAACCACCACAACTAATGAAAAACTGTTTTTT. The V and J genes are TRBV29-1 and TRBJ1-4; TRBD1 agrees at 7 bases. CDR3 length: 18 amino acids. Germline V gene data show CDR1 as SQVTM and CDR2 as ANQGSEA. V lost 3 bases and J lost 0; bases outside the gene matches: 13. Looking up the rest from reference TRBV29-1 and TRBJ1-4 gives the full variable domain: SAVISQKPSRDICQRGTSLTIQCQVDSQVTMMFWYRQQPGQSLTLIATANQGSEATYESGFVIDKFPISRPNLTFSTLTVSNMSPEDSSIYLCSVEGWTGTTTTNEKLFFGSGTQLSVL.

The rearrangement uses TRBV4-3 and TRBJ1-4; TRBD1 matches 7 bases. Per germline, CDR1 LGHNA and CDR2 YSLEER. CDR3 length equals 15 residues. Trimming at V came to 3 bases and at J to 7 bases, leaving 8 bases not matched to a gene. In DNA form, the CDR3 reads TGCGCCAGCAGCCAGGACACAGGGGTGCGTGAAAAACTGTTTTTT. It codes for CASSQDTGVREKLFF.

The chain links TRBV18 to TRBJ2-5, with a weak D call TRBD1 (5 bases). The end of the DNA fits TRBJ2-7 better, so the J call may be wrong. The CDR3 consists of 14 residues. CDR1 is KGHSH and CDR2 is LQKENI in the germline V gene. In DNA, the CDR3 is TGTGCCAGCTCACCACGAAGGGGATCAGGCGAGCAGTACTTC. It specifies CASSPRRGSGEQYF.

This clone was counted a few times. This chain connects TRBV19 to TRBJ1-1, with D unresolved. The CDR3 extends over 11 amino acids. Germline V gene data show CDR1 as LNHDA and CDR2 as SQIVND (reference sequence). Trimming left V 7 bases short and J 3 bases short, with 6 bases between. The DNA of the CDR3 is TGTGCCAGTAACTATTACACTGAAGCTTTCTTT. Encoded protein: CASNYYTEAFF.

This chain uses TRBV11-3 with TRBJ2-1; D is undetermined. Germline CDR1 is SGHNT and CDR2 is YENEEA. The CDR3 covers 15 residues. V gave up 0 bases and J gave up 6 bases, with 12 bases separating them. Here the CDR3 reads CASSLDSRPTNEQFF. The CDR3 DNA reads as TGTGCCAGCAGCTTAGATAGTCGCCCAACCAATGAGCAGTTCTTC.

V and J are TRBV30 and TRBJ1-4; D call uncertain. The CDR3 is 12 amino acids. CDR1 is GTSNPN and CDR2 is SVGIG in the germline V gene (reference sequence). Trimming removed 2 bases at V and 6 bases at J, with 7 bases between. CDR3 amino acids: CAWSSGDEKLFF. The CDR3 bases are TGTGCCTGGAGTAGTGGGGATGAAAAACTGTTTTTT.

V gene TRBV2 combines with J gene TRBJ1-1; 7 nucleotides align to TRBD1. Germline V gene sequence: CDR1 SNHLY, CDR2 FYNNEI. The CDR3 length is 12 residues. The V gene end was trimmed by 6 bases and the J gene end by 8 bases; junction bases not matched to a gene: 6. In DNA, the CDR3 is TGTGCCAGCAGCAAAAACAGGGGCGAAGCTTTCTTT. Amino acid sequence: CASSKNRGEAFF.

This clone was seen many times. This chain uses TRBV4-1 with TRBJ1-2, with 7 positions matching TRBD1. This CDR3 comprises 16 residues. Germline V gene sequence: CDR1 MGHRA, CDR2 YSYEKL. V shed 0 bases and J 8 bases; nucleotides not matched to a gene: 12. Here the CDR3 DNA reads TGCGCCAGCAGCCAAGACTATGACAGGGCACCGTGGGGCTACACCTTC. Translating gives CASSQDYDRAPWGYTF.

This chain connects TRBV28 to TRBJ1-4; D is ambiguous. In germline, CDR1 is MDHEN, CDR2 SYDVKM. The CDR3 runs 11 residues. V was shortened by 6 bases and J by 6 bases, with 5 bases between the two germline ends. This CDR3 reads CASREDEKLFF. CDR3 nucleotides: TGTGCCAGCAGGGAAGATGAAAAACTGTTTTTT.

Details on this clone: The identical CDR3 is also encoded by other nucleotide sequences in the sample. The V and J genes are TRBV28 and TRBJ2-7; D is uncertain. There are 13 residues in the CDR3. Germline CDR1 and CDR2: MDHEN and SYDVKM. Between the trimmed V and J ends, which lost 2 bases and 0 bases, there was a span of 5 bases. CDR3 residues: CASSLPYSYEQYF. CDR3 bases: TGTGCCAGCAGTTTACCATACTCCTACGAGCAGTACTTC.

DNA for the CDR3: TGTGCCTGGGCGAGGGGACCCGAGGACGAGCAGTTCTTC. Encoded protein: CAWARGPEDEQFF. The V and J genes are TRBV30 and TRBJ2-1, with D possibly called TRBD1 or TRBD2 (5 bases each). V shed 5 bases and J shed 10 bases, with 18 bases lying between them. Germline V gene lookup returns CDR1 GTSNPN and CDR2 SVGIG (reference sequence). This CDR3 region has 13 residues.

The chain is built from TRBV6-1 and TRBJ1-1; the match to TRBD1 covers 7 bases. V trimming: 6 bases; J trimming: 8 bases; junction bases outside the gene matches: 0. CDR1 is MNHNS and CDR2 is SASEGT in the germline V gene. CDR3 length: 10 amino acids. The CDR3 sequence: CASRDREAFF. The CDR3 DNA sequence: TGTGCCAGCAGGGACAGGGAAGCTTTCTTT.

This clone was seen many times. The chain combines TRBV6-5 with TRBJ1-1, with TRBD1 as a possible D gene (6 bases). The germline V gene has CDR1 MNHEY and CDR2 SVGAGI. V gave up 6 bases and J gave up 5 bases, with 13 bases separating them. CDR3 length equals 13 residues. The DNA for the CDR3 is TGTGCCAGCAGGGGGGGCTCAGCTACTGAAGCTTTCTTT. Translating gives CASRGGSATEAFF.

Worth noting for this clone: The same CDR3 is also encoded by other DNA sequences in this sample. The CDR3 spells CASSQEGNYGYTF. Here the CDR3 DNA reads TGTGCCAGCAGCCAAGAGGGAAACTATGGCTACACCTTC. The chain links TRBV4-2 to TRBJ1-2; D remains unclear. Per the germline V gene, CDR1 is LGHNA and CDR2 is YNFKEQ. The V and J ends lost 0 bases and 2 bases respectively, with 4 bases between them. The CDR3 runs 13 residues.

This sequence joins TRBV14 and TRBJ1-2; D is uncertain. V lost 0 bases, J lost 6 bases, and 14 bases lay in between. Germline V gene sequence: CDR1 SGHDN, CDR2 FVKESK. The CDR3 runs 15 residues. CDR3 amino acids: CASSQDMLITDGYTF. The CDR3 DNA sequence: TGTGCCAGCAGCCAAGATATGCTTATAACGGATGGCTACACCTTC.

The chain is built from TRBV7-3 and TRBJ2-3; 8 bases map to TRBD1. After removal of 3 bases from V and 0 bases from J, the junction contained 2 bases not matched to a gene. Germline loops: CDR1 SGHTA, CDR2 FQGTGA. The CDR3 spans 15 residues. CDR3 region: CASSFDRGSTDTQYF. Written as DNA, the CDR3 is TGTGCCAGCAGCTTCGACAGGGGTAGCACAGATACGCAGTATTTT.

J is TRBJ2-7 and V is TRBV19; 8 nucleotides align to TRBD1. CDR1 LNHDA and CDR2 SQIVND come from the germline V gene (reference sequence). This CDR3 region has 14 residues. V was clipped by 9 bases and J by 1 base; unmatched bases: 8. The CDR3, as DNA: TGTGCCAGCCGCCCGGACAGGGTTTCCTACGAGCAGTACTTC. Its protein product is CASRPDRVSYEQYF.